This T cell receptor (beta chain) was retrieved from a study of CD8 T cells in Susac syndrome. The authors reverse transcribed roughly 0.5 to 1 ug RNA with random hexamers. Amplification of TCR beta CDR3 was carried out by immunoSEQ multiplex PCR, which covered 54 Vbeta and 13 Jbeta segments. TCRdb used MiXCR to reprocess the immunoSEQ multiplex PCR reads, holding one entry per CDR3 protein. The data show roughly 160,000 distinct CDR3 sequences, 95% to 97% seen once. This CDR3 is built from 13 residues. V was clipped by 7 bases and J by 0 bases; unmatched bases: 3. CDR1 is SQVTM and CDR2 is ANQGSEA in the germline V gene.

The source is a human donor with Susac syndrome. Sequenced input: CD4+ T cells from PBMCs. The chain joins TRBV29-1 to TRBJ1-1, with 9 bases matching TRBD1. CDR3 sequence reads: CSGRDRVNTEAFF. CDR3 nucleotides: TGCAGCGGCCGGGACAGGGTGAACACTGAAGCTTTCTTT.